This T cell receptor (beta chain) was recorded in a study of blood T cell repertoires in COVID-19. Study processing details: Amplification from reference gene primers served as the basis for estimated nucleated cell counts. TCRdb keeps only in-frame clones here, not all; method: immunoSEQ multiplex PCR. V and J calls plus clone size are reproduced from that table; the DNA served to infer D and trimming. The data show roughly 70,000 clones, around 90% seen once. Germline V CDR1 and CDR2: SEHNR, FQNEAQ (reference sequence). V lost 0 bases and J lost 8, with 8 bases in between. The CDR3 has 13 amino acids.

Sequenced material: peripheral blood. This receptor was identified in a woman over 75 with active COVID-19. The chain employs TRBV7-9 and TRBJ2-1, with D unclear. CDR3 amino acids: CASSLAGGDEQFF. The DNA for the CDR3 is TGTGCCAGCAGCTTAGCCGGCGGAGATGAGCAGTTCTTC.